The T cell receptor beta chain under discussion was sequenced for a study of circulating and synovial CD4+ cells in juvenile arthritis. Study outcomes and limitations: Vbeta family usage analysis did not detect the pathogenic-like versus bulk difference. Diversity here was lower than in bulk blood CD4 cells. Measured synovium overlap likely understates the true shared repertoire. Bulk blood CD4 samples held at least an order of magnitude more or fewer genomes than CPL.

A remark on this clone: Its antigen remains unidentified.

Per germline, CDR1 SGHDT and CDR2 YYEEEE. The V end was cut by 2 bases, the J end by 0 bases, with 14 bases between. This CDR3 spans 16 amino acids. Clones were sequenced by immunoSEQ multiplex PCR, and TCRdb holds only the in-frame ones, with some missing. The table has around 35,000 clones, 95% to 96% seen once. The receptor was isolated from a human donor with juvenile idiopathic arthritis. Specimen: CD4+ T cells from blood. The V gene is TRBV5-6, the J gene TRBJ1-2, with a possible D match to TRBD1 (5 bases). Here the CDR3 reads CASSFYDRLTNYGYTF. CDR3 sequence (DNA): TGTGCCAGCAGCTTTTACGACAGACTGACTAACTATGGCTACACCTTC.